This T cell receptor beta chain emerged from a study of T cell responses to AZD1222 COVID-19 vaccine. The protocol was immunoSEQ multiplex PCR, while the TCRdb copy is restricted to in-frame clones and leaves out a portion. The sample carries fewer than 200,000 clones, almost 95% recorded once. General observations from the study: The donor cohort was predominantly white British with a female majority, and clonal diversity may have been underestimated.

As concerns this clone: Antigen specificity is unknown.

The receptor was isolated from an adult in good health. The input for sequencing was peripheral blood, taken on day 0 of AZD1222 vaccination.

As DNA, the CDR3 is TGTGCCAGCAGCCAAGCTGACAGGGAAGTGCCCGGAAACACCATATATTTT. This encodes CASSQADREVPGNTIYF. The chain couples TRBV3-1 (or the pseudogene TRBV3-2) to TRBJ1-3, with TRBD1 matching over 7 bases. V was clipped by 1 base and J by 4 bases; unmatched bases: 10. Per the germline V gene, CDR1 is LGHDT and CDR2 is YNNKEL (reference sequence). The CDR3 length is 17 residues.